The rows below give T cell receptor beta chains drawn from one sample of a study of CXCR3-negative and CXCR3-positive naive CD8 T cells. TCRdb re-called the 5' RACE reads, yielding one record per CDR3 amino acid sequence without DNA. The sample totals about 43,000 distinct CDR3 sequences. Sequencing was done on a sample of memory CD8+ T cells from blood. Receptors originate from a human donor in good health. Some clones in this sample may be carry-over from other donors' samples. Both conserved end residues are part of each CDR3. Expanded clones are given a class, and other clones once, few, many or no size at all.

j_call: TRBJ2-1; v_call: TRBV14; cdr3_length: 18; clone_size: -; cdr3_aa: CASSQDFIDLSSYNEQFF
j_call: TRBJ1-4; v_call: TRBV12-3/TRBV12-4; cdr3_length: 15; clone_size: -; cdr3_aa: CASSSPGQGNEKLFF
j_call: TRBJ2-5; v_call: TRBV5-1; cdr3_length: 17; clone_size: -; cdr3_aa: CASSPFASGIDAETQYF
j_call: TRBJ2-2; v_call: TRBV6-2/TRBV6-3; cdr3_length: 15; clone_size: -; cdr3_aa: CASSYGETISGELFF
j_call: TRBJ2-2; v_call: TRBV12-3/TRBV12-4; cdr3_length: 12; clone_size: -; cdr3_aa: CASNRGPGELFF
j_call: TRBJ1-3; v_call: TRBV12-3/TRBV12-4; cdr3_length: 15; clone_size: -; cdr3_aa: CASSPTGVSGNTIYF
j_call: TRBJ1-4; v_call: TRBV4-3; cdr3_length: 17; clone_size: -; cdr3_aa: CASSQGRSAATNEKLFF
j_call: TRBJ2-1; v_call: TRBV29-1; cdr3_length: 15; clone_size: -; cdr3_aa: CSVASTGSFYNEQFF
j_call: TRBJ1-1; v_call: TRBV20-1; cdr3_length: 13; clone_size: -; cdr3_aa: CSALTGSHTEAFF
j_call: TRBJ2-2; v_call: TRBV5-1; cdr3_length: 14; clone_size: -; cdr3_aa: CASSLRTLTGELFF
j_call: TRBJ2-3; v_call: TRBV29-1; cdr3_length: 13; clone_size: -; cdr3_aa: CSGSQGATGTQYF
j_call: TRBJ1-2; v_call: TRBV6-6; cdr3_length: 17; clone_size: -; cdr3_aa: CASSYTPWQGADYGYTF
j_call: TRBJ2-3; v_call: TRBV5-1; cdr3_length: 16; clone_size: -; cdr3_aa: CASSLSVGTSTDTQYF
j_call: TRBJ1-1; v_call: TRBV7-9; cdr3_length: 16; clone_size: -; cdr3_aa: CASSPRGGGQLTEAFF
j_call: TRBJ1-1; v_call: TRBV7-6; cdr3_length: 14; clone_size: -; cdr3_aa: CASRRDRGNTEAFF
j_call: TRBJ2-7; v_call: TRBV2; cdr3_length: 13; clone_size: -; cdr3_aa: CASTGGSSYEQYF
j_call: TRBJ2-2; v_call: TRBV7-3; cdr3_length: 14; clone_size: -; cdr3_aa: CASSLMDGAGELFF
j_call: TRBJ2-7; v_call: TRBV6-2/TRBV6-3; cdr3_length: 14; clone_size: -; cdr3_aa: CASSPTGGTYEQYF
j_call: TRBJ2-7; v_call: TRBV5-1; cdr3_length: 14; clone_size: -; cdr3_aa: CASSLAETPYEQYF
j_call: TRBJ2-2; v_call: TRBV6-2/TRBV6-3; cdr3_length: 15; clone_size: -; cdr3_aa: CASRPGQEHTGELFF
j_call: TRBJ2-2; v_call: TRBV7-6; cdr3_length: 17; clone_size: -; cdr3_aa: CASSPLRNSLIAGELFF
j_call: TRBJ2-2; v_call: TRBV29-1; cdr3_length: 12; clone_size: medium-sized; cdr3_aa: CSVLTGLGELFF
j_call: TRBJ2-6; v_call: TRBV7-2; cdr3_length: 18; clone_size: -; cdr3_aa: CASSPAGWGAYGANVLTF
j_call: TRBJ1-1; v_call: TRBV6-5; cdr3_length: 16; clone_size: -; cdr3_aa: CASSYITGQTNTEAFF
j_call: TRBJ1-4; v_call: TRBV4-3; cdr3_length: 16; clone_size: -; cdr3_aa: CASSQDGTGGFGKLFF
j_call: TRBJ2-4; v_call: TRBV19; cdr3_length: 17; clone_size: -; cdr3_aa: CASSIKVSNLAKNIQYF
j_call: TRBJ2-3; v_call: TRBV12-3/TRBV12-4; cdr3_length: 17; clone_size: -; cdr3_aa: CASSSSGGSHSTDTQYF
j_call: TRBJ2-2; v_call: TRBV6-1; cdr3_length: 14; clone_size: -; cdr3_aa: CASSRAKDTGELFF
j_call: TRBJ1-5; v_call: TRBV12-3/TRBV12-4; cdr3_length: 13; clone_size: -; cdr3_aa: CATKEGFDQPQHF
j_call: TRBJ1-1; v_call: TRBV19; cdr3_length: 13; clone_size: -; cdr3_aa: CASSTGGASEAFF
j_call: TRBJ2-1; v_call: TRBV7-9; cdr3_length: 16; clone_size: -; cdr3_aa: CASSPLLRGPSDEQFF
j_call: TRBJ2-2; v_call: TRBV7-9; cdr3_length: 16; clone_size: -; cdr3_aa: CASSFTGTINTGELFF
j_call: TRBJ1-1; v_call: TRBV7-6; cdr3_length: 16; clone_size: -; cdr3_aa: CASSLPRGGEDTEAFF
j_call: TRBJ2-7; v_call: TRBV29-1; cdr3_length: 12; clone_size: -; cdr3_aa: CSVSILSYEQYF
j_call: TRBJ1-5; v_call: TRBV6-2/TRBV6-3; cdr3_length: 15; clone_size: -; cdr3_aa: CASSSLDRARQPQHF
j_call: TRBJ1-1; v_call: TRBV7-9; cdr3_length: 12; clone_size: -; cdr3_aa: CASSLIESEAFF
j_call: TRBJ2-1; v_call: TRBV28; cdr3_length: 11; clone_size: -; cdr3_aa: CAAVGVQGQFF
j_call: TRBJ2-7; v_call: TRBV7-9; cdr3_length: 16; clone_size: -; cdr3_aa: CASSPPEGGISYEQYF
j_call: TRBJ2-2; v_call: TRBV7-6; cdr3_length: 13; clone_size: -; cdr3_aa: CASEGPNTGELFF